Below, one TCR beta chain is given with its context. Antigen unknown. PCR primers comprised 60 Vbeta and 13 Jbeta primers. The protocol was immunoSEQ multiplex PCR, while the TCRdb copy is restricted to in-frame clones and leaves out a portion. Of some 140,000 clones listed, 87% are singletons. This sample is part of a study of cytomegalovirus exposure and HLA in healthy donors. Notes on the study in general: Association of a missense DCLRE1C variant with TCR beta V- and J-gene trimming was reported in a later analysis.

The J segment lost 7 bases and the V segment lost 5 bases, leaving 12 bases of the junction unmatched. Germline V gives CDR1 MNHEY, CDR2 SMNVEV (reference sequence). The CDR3 totals 17 residues. The clonotype comes from a young woman in good health and CMV-seronegative. The sample consisted of PBMCs. The gene calls are TRBV27 and TRBJ2-2; 11 bases match TRBD2. The CDR3 DNA follows: TGTGCCAGCAGTCTGACGATTAGCGGGGGGGCCTACGGGGAGCTGTTTTTT. Its protein is CASSLTISGGAYGELFF.